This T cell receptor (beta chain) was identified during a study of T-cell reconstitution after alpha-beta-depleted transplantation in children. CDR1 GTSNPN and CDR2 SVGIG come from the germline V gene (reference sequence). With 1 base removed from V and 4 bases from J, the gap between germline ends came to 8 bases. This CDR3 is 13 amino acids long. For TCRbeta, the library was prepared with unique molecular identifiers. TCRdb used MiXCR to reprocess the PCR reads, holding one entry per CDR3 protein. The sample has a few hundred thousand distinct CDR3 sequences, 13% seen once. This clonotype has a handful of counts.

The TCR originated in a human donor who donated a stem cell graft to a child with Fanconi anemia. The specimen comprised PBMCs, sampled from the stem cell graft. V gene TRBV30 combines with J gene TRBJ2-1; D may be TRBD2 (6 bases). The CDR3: CAWSGAGYNEQFF. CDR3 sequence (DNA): TGTGCCTGGAGTGGGGCGGGGTACAATGAGCAGTTCTTC.